This entry features one T cell receptor beta chain sequence. Its target is unknown. The entry originates in a study of cytomegalovirus exposure and HLA in healthy donors. This PCR relied on a set of 60 Vbeta primers and 13 Jbeta primers. The data were produced by immunoSEQ multiplex PCR, yet TCRdb's version contains in-frame clones alone and is incomplete. The repertoire holds approximately 170,000 clones, with roughly 79% as singletons. Findings of the study overall: It was likely that a cluster of highly shared sequence variants was a sequencing artifact.

The CDR3 is made up of 13 amino acids. Trimming took 2 bases from V and 1 from J, leaving 7 bases between them. Germline loops: CDR1 SGHTS, CDR2 YDEGEE. The clonotype was recovered from a man in his forties in good health and CMV-seronegative. This rearrangement joins TRBV5-8 to TRBJ2-7, with D perhaps TRBD1 (5 bases). The sequenced material came from PBMCs. The CDR3 loop is CASSLRGSYEQYV. DNA for the CDR3: TGTGCCAGCAGCTTAAGGGGATCCTACGAGCAGTACGTC.